What follows are 18 T cell receptor beta chains derived from one specimen sequenced in a study of blood T cell repertoires in COVID-19. Profiled with immunoSEQ multiplex PCR; TCRdb holds only in-frame clones, not every one. The sample gives 300,000 to 400,000 clones, around 89% of which show up once; 1% is in the top ten. Sequenced material: PBMCs or T cells enriched from blood (not recorded which). The receptors were sampled from a young man who had recovered from COVID-19.

The chain couples TRBV7-9 to TRBJ1-2; TRBD1 matches at 7 bases. Trimming cost V 5 bases and J 4 bases; bases outside gene matches: 4. Germline values: CDR1 SEHNR, CDR2 FQNEAQ (reference sequence). This CDR3 is 13 amino acids long. The CDR3 region has the DNA TGTGCCAGCAGCCCGGGACAGCTCTATGGCTACACCTTC. Encoded protein: CASSPGQLYGYTF.

The rearrangement links TRBV30 to TRBJ2-1, with 7 bases aligning to TRBD2. Germline V CDR1 and CDR2: GTSNPN, SVGIG (reference sequence). The CDR3 sequence is 13 residues long. Trimming cost V 2 bases and J 6 bases; bases outside gene matches: 4. This CDR3 is CAWSRLAANEQFF. CDR3 in DNA: TGTGCCTGGAGTAGGCTAGCGGCCAATGAGCAGTTCTTC.

The chain has TRBV19 and TRBJ1-3; possible D gene TRBD1, 5 bases. CDR1 is LNHDA and CDR2 is SQIVND in the germline V gene (reference sequence). The CDR3 sequence is 15 residues long. With 5 bases removed from V and 0 bases from J, the gap between germline ends came to 11 bases. The CDR3 bases are TGTGCCAGTAGTGAACAGGCGACCTCTGGAAACACCATATATTTT. Translation: CASSEQATSGNTIYF.

This rearrangement joins TRBV10-3 to TRBJ2-7; TRBD2 matches 8 bases. V lost 8 bases, J lost 2 bases, and 5 bases stayed unmatched. Germline V CDR1 and CDR2: ENHRY, SYGVKD. This CDR3 comprises 13 residues. CDR3 protein: CAIATSGPYEQYF. The DNA for the CDR3 is TGTGCCATCGCAACTAGCGGCCCCTACGAGCAGTACTTC.

Only a few counts were recorded for this clone. V is TRBV4-1 and J is TRBJ1-2; the D is unclear. From germline, CDR1 is MGHRA and CDR2 YSYEKL. This CDR3 contains 14 residues. V was trimmed by 0 bases and J by 0 bases, leaving 5 bases between them. The CDR3 coding sequence is TGCGCCAGCAGCCAAGATGTCACTAACTATGGCTACACCTTC. It yields the protein CASSQDVTNYGYTF.

The chain recombines TRBV29-1 with TRBJ2-3, with TRBD2 matching over 9 bases. Germline CDR1 and CDR2: SQVTM and ANQGSEA. With V trimmed by 3 bases and J by 2 bases, 9 bases remained unmatched. CDR3 length: 16 residues. Here the CDR3 DNA reads TGCAGCGTTGATGCCTTAGCGGGGGTAAACACAGATACGCAGTATTTT. As protein: CSVDALAGVNTDTQYF.

V and J are TRBV18 and TRBJ2-1; D not certain. Germline V gene data show CDR1 as KGHSH and CDR2 as LQKENI. The CDR3 spans 15 residues. Trimming stripped 5 bases from V and 0 bases from J, with 11 bases between. CDR3 DNA: TGTGCCAGCTCAGTTGAGGATACCTCCTACAATGAGCAGTTCTTC. Translated: CASSVEDTSYNEQFF.

The chain employs TRBV28 and TRBJ1-2; tentative D call: TRBD1 (5 bases). CDR1 and CDR2 from the germline V gene are MDHEN and SYDVKM. The V and J ends lost 10 bases and 3 bases respectively, with 21 bases between them. CDR3 length: 15 amino acids. The CDR3 loop reads CATLSLGVRDYGYTF. CDR3 in DNA: TGTGCCACGCTCTCATTAGGGGTTCGGGACTATGGCTACACCTTC.

This chain connects TRBV7-9 to TRBJ2-5; D call uncertain. This CDR3 is 13 amino acids long. V was pared by 6 bases and J by 3 bases, with 11 bases between. CDR1 is SEHNR and CDR2 is FQNEAQ in the germline V gene (reference sequence). CDR3 loop: CASSLDLKETQYF. Here the CDR3 DNA reads TGTGCCAGCAGTCTCGACTTAAAAGAGACCCAGTACTTC.

The chain couples TRBV27 to TRBJ1-5; maybe TRBD1 (6 bases). The CDR3 runs 15 residues. The ends were cut back, 8 bases at V and 2 bases at J, with 16 bases in the middle. Germline V gene data show CDR1 as MNHEY and CDR2 as SMNVEV (reference sequence). CDR3 protein: CASGGYRDRNQPQHF. In nucleotides, the CDR3 is TGTGCCAGCGGGGGTTACAGGGACCGCAATCAGCCCCAGCATTTT.

This chain links TRBV25-1 with TRBJ1-5; the match to TRBD1 covers 7 bases. The CDR3 has 13 residues. The germline CDR1 and CDR2 sequences are MGHDK and SYGVNS. V trimming: 11 bases; J trimming: 7 bases; junction bases outside the gene matches: 11. DNA for the CDR3: TGTGCCTCACAGGGGCTTAAGGGACAGCCCCAGCATTTT. This translates into CASQGLKGQPQHF.

The chain links TRBV25-1 to TRBJ1-6; the match to TRBD1 covers 9 bases. V dropped 7 bases and J dropped 10; count of bases not matched to a gene: 11. This CDR3 has 15 residues. Germline V lookup: CDR1 MGHDK, CDR2 SYGVNS. Here the CDR3 DNA reads TGTGCCAGCATAGGCGAGACAGGGGGGATGTCACCCCTCCACTTT. Its protein product is CASIGETGGMSPLHF.

Only one count was recorded for this clone. The CDR3 loop is CASSFLAGGSYNEQFF. DNA of the CDR3: TGTGCCAGCAGCTTCTTAGCGGGGGGCTCCTACAATGAGCAGTTCTTC. The chain joins TRBV11-2 to TRBJ2-1; the match to TRBD2 covers 10 bases. The CDR3 runs 16 residues. V trimming: 3 bases; J trimming: 0 bases; junction bases outside the gene matches: 2. The germline CDR1 and CDR2 sequences are SGHAT and FQNNGV.

The chain recombines TRBV2 with TRBJ2-7; no clear D. Germline V gene lookup returns CDR1 SNHLY and CDR2 FYNNEI. The CDR3 contains 14 residues. The germline V and J ends were trimmed by 4 bases and 0 bases, with 10 bases remaining between them. The CDR3: CASSVRRNSYEQYF. DNA for the CDR3: TGTGCCAGCAGTGTTCGGAGAAACTCCTACGAGCAGTACTTC.

The gene calls are TRBV11-3 and TRBJ2-1; 8 bases fit TRBD2. Germline V lookup: CDR1 SGHNT, CDR2 YENEEA. The CDR3 spans 14 residues. Unmatched junction bases numbered 6, after V lost 4 bases and J lost 7 bases. CDR3 in DNA: TGTGCCAGCAGCTCCATCGGGAGGGGTAATGAGCAGTTCTTC. As protein: CASSSIGRGNEQFF. The complete variable domain, with remaining parts taken from reference TRBV11-3 and TRBJ2-1, reads EAGVVQSPRYKIIEKKQPVAFWCNPISGHNTLYWYLQNLGQGPELLIRYENEEAVDDSQLPKDRFSAERLKGVDSTLKIQPAELGDSAVYLCASSSIGRGNEQFFGPGTRLTVL.

The V and J genes are TRBV15 and TRBJ1-4, with TRBD1 matching 10 bases. The CDR3 length is 16 residues. Germline V CDR1 and CDR2: LNHNV, YYDKDF (reference sequence). With V trimmed by 2 bases and J by 8 bases, 8 bases remained unmatched. CDR3: CATSRPDRGLNEKLFF. The CDR3 DNA sequence: TGTGCCACCAGCAGACCCGACAGGGGGCTAAACGAAAAACTGTTTTTT.

This chain joins TRBV10-3 and TRBJ1-2; no firm D call. V lost 2 bases and J lost 2, with 6 bases in between. The germline V gene has CDR1 ENHRY and CDR2 SYGVKD. CDR3 length: 13 residues. The CDR3 reads CAISEQVNYGYTF. The DNA for the CDR3 is TGTGCCATCAGTGAGCAGGTGAACTATGGCTACACCTTC.

V is TRBV4-1 and J is TRBJ1-5; possible D gene TRBD1, 6 bases. The CDR3 runs to 14 residues. Germline CDR1 MGHRA, CDR2 YSYEKL. Trimming took off 4 bases at V and 7 bases at J, with 14 bases between the two ends. The CDR3 coding sequence is TGCGCCAGCAGCCCTGGGGGCAGGGACCAGCCCCAGCATTTT. Its protein is CASSPGGRDQPQHF.